The entry below describes one TCR beta chain. What it recognizes is unknown. This entry belongs to a study of T cell responses to AZD1222 COVID-19 vaccine. Broader study findings: Females outnumbered males among donors, who were mostly white British; clonal diversity was possibly underestimated. Reportedly, nearly half the spike-specific TCRs target unmutated variant regions.

Between the trimmed V and J ends, which lost 5 bases and 1 base, there was a span of 17 bases. Germline CDR1 reads LNHDA; CDR2 reads SQIVND (reference sequence). The CDR3 spans 16 residues. This table comes from immunoSEQ multiplex PCR, and its TCRdb copy is limited to in-frame clones, with some not included. This sample has about 110,000 clones; 92% occur once, and the top ten carry 7.5% to 9%. The V call is TRBV19, the J call TRBJ1-1; D gene ambiguous. The input for sequencing was peripheral blood, taken on day 0 of AZD1222 vaccination. The clonotype was recovered from an adult in good health. The CDR3 nucleotides read TGTGCCAGTAGTCGACCGGTCACCCTGAGGAACACTGAAGCTTTCTTT. As protein: CASSRPVTLRNTEAFF. Using reference TRBV19 and TRBJ1-1 for the parts outside the CDR3, the full variable domain is DGGITQSPKYLFRKEGQNVTLSCEQNLNHDAMYWYRQDPGQGLRLIYYSQIVNDFQKGDIAEGYSVSREKKESFPLTVTSAQKNPTAFYLCASSRPVTLRNTEAFFGQGTRLTVV.